The present T cell receptor beta chain was sequenced within a study of T cell responses to AZD1222 COVID-19 vaccine. Profiling relied on immunoSEQ multiplex PCR, and the TCRdb table lists in-frame clones only, not all of them. The table includes 150,000 or so clones, 85% to 95% detected once. The sample in question was peripheral blood, obtained on day 0 of AZD1222 vaccination. This TCR was sampled from an adult in good health.

The CDR3 loop is CASSQGLAGGNWNEQFF. The CDR3 coding sequence is TGTGCCAGCAGCCAGGGACTAGCGGGGGGGAATTGGAATGAGCAGTTCTTC. The J gene is TRBJ2-1, the V gene TRBV3-1 (or the pseudogene TRBV3-2); 16 bases match TRBD2. Trimming at V came to 3 bases and at J to 7 bases, leaving 6 bases not matched to a gene. CDR1 LGHDT and CDR2 YNNKEL come from the germline V gene (reference sequence). This CDR3 region has 17 residues.